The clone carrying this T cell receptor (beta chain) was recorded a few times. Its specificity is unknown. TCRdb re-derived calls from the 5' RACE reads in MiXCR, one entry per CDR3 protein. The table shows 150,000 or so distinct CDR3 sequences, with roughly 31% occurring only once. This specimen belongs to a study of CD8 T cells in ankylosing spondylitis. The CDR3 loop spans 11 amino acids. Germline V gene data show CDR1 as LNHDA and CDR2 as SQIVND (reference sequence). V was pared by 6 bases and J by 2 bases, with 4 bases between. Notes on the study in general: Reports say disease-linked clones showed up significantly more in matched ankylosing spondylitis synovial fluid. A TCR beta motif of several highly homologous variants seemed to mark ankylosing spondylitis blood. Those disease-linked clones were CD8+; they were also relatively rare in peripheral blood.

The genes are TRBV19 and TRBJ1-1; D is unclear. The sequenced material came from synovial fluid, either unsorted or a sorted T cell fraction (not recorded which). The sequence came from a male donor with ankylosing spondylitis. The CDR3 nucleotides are TGTGCCAGTAGGCGAAACACTGAAGCTTTCTTT. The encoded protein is CASRRNTEAFF.